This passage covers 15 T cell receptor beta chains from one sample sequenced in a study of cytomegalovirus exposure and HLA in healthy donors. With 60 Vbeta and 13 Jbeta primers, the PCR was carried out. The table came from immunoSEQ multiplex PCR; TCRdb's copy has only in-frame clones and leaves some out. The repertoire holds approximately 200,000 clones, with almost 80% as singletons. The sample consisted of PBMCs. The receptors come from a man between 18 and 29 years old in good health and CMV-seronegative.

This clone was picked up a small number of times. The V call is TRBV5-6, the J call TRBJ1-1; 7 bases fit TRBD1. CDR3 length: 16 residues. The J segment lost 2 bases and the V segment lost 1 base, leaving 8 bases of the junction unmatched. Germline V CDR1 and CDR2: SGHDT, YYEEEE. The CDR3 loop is CASSLFLAGGNTEAFF. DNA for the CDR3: TGTGCCAGCAGCTTGTTTTTGGCAGGGGGTAACACTGAAGCTTTCTTT. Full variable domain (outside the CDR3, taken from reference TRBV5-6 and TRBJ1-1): DAGVTQSPTHLIKTRGQQVTLRCSPKSGHDTVSWYQQALGQGPQFIFQYYEEEERQRGNFPDRFSGHQFPNYSSELNVNALLLGDSALYLCASSLFLAGGNTEAFFGQGTRLTVV.

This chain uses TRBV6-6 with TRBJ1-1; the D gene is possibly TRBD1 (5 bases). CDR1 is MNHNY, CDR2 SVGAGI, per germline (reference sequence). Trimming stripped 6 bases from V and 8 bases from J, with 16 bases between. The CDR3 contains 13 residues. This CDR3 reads CASRNGGGREAFF. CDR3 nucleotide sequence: TGTGCCAGCAGGAACGGGGGAGGGAGGGAAGCTTTCTTT.

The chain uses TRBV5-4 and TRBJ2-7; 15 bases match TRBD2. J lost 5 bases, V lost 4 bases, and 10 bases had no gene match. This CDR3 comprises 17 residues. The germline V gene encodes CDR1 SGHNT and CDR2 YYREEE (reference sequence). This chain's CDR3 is CASSTGLAGGGTHEQYF. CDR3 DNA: TGTGCCAGCAGCACGGGACTAGCGGGAGGAGGTACCCACGAGCAGTACTTC.

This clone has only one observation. The chain's CDR3 is CASREAGGTGNQPQHF. In nucleotides, the CDR3 is TGTGCCAGTCGTGAAGCGGGCGGGACGGGCAATCAGCCCCAGCATTTT. The rearrangement links TRBV19 to TRBJ1-5, with D possibly matching TRBD1 (5 bases). The CDR3 is 16 amino acids. Germline CDR1 reads LNHDA; CDR2 reads SQIVND (reference sequence). V lost 8 bases and J lost 2, with 19 bases in between.

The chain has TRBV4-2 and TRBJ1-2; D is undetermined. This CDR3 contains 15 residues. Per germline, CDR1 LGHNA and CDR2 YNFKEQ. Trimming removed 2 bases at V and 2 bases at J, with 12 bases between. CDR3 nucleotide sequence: TGTGCCAGCAGCCAACCACATAGGGAGAACTATGGCTACACCTTC. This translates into CASSQPHRENYGYTF.

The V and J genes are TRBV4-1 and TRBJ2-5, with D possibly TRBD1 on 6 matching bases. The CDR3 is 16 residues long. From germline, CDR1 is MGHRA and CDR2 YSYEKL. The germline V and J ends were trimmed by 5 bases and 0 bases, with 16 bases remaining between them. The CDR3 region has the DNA TGCGCCAGCAGCTTCCGGGACACCTCTAACCAAGAGACCCAGTACTTC. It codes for CASSFRDTSNQETQYF.

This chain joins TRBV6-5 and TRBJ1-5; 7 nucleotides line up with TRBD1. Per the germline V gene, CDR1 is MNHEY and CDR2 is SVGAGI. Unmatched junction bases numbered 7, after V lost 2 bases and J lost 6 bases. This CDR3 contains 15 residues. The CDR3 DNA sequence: TGTGCCAGCAGTTACCTACCCGGGACAGCTCAGCCCCAGCATTTT. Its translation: CASSYLPGTAQPQHF.

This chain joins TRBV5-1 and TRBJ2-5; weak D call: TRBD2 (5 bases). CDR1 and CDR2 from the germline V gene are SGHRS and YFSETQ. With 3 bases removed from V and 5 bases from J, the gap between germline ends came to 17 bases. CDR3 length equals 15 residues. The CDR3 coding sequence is TGCGCCAGCAGCTCGACTGGTGGAGGAAGGGAGACCCAGTACTTC. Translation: CASSSTGGGRETQYF.

The CDR3 DNA sequence: TGTGCCAGCAGCTCACCGATCGGCACTGAAGCTTTCTTT. This sequence encodes CASSSPIGTEAFF. The chain employs TRBV6-5 and TRBJ1-1; D is unclear. Germline lookup yields CDR1 MNHEY and CDR2 SVGAGI. CDR3 size: 13 residues. Trimming removed 6 bases at V and 4 bases at J, with 12 bases between.

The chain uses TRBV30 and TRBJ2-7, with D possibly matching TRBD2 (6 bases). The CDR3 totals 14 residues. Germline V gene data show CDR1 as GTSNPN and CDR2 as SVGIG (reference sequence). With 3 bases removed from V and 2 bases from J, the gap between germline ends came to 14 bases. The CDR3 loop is CAWRRRGLTYEQYF. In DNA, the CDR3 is TGTGCCTGGAGACGGCGGGGCCTAACCTACGAGCAGTACTTC.

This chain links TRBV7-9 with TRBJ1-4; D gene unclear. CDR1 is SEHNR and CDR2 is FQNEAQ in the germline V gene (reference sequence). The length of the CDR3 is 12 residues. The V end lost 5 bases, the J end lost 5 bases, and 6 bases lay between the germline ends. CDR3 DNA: TGTGCCAGCAGCCTCAGGAATGAAAAACTGTTTTTT. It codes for CASSLRNEKLFF.

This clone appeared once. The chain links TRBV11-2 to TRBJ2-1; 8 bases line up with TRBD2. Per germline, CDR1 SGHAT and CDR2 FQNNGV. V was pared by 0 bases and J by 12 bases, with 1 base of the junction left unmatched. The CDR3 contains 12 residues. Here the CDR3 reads CASSLEAGGQFF. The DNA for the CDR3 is TGTGCCAGCAGCTTAGAGGCGGGGGGGCAGTTCTTC.

DNA of the CDR3: TGTGCCAGCAGCTCAGACCGACAGTGGCCCACAGATACGCAGTATTTT. It encodes CASSSDRQWPTDTQYF. J is TRBJ2-3 and V is TRBV27; tentatively, D is TRBD1 (5 bases). The CDR3 consists of 16 residues. CDR1 and CDR2 from the germline V gene are MNHEY and SMNVEV (reference sequence). V lost 6 bases and J lost 2, with 18 bases in between.

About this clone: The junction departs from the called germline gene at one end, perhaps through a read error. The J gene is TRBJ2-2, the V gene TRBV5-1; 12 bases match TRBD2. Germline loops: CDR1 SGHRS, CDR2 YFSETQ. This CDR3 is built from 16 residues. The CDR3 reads CASSLLAGGATGEPFF. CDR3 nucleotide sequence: TGCGCCAGCAGCTTACTAGCGGGGGGCGCGACCGGGGAGCCGTTTTTT.

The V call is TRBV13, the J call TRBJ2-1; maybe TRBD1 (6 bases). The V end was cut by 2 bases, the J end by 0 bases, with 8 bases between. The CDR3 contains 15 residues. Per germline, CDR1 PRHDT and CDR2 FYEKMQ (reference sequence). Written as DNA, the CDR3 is TGTGCCAGCAGCTTAAGGGGGAGCTCCTACAATGAGCAGTTCTTC. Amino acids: CASSLRGSSYNEQFF.